A single sample is the source of the 7 T cell receptor beta chains below, sequenced in a study of blood T cell repertoires in COVID-19. Assay used: immunoSEQ multiplex PCR; TCRdb lists only in-frame clones, some missing. The sample holds some 20,000 clones, 86% seen once. The sequencing sample was made of peripheral blood. The receptors derive from a human donor in a cohort sampled during active COVID-19.

This chain links TRBV30 with TRBJ1-3; D is possibly TRBD1 (5 bases). Germline loops: CDR1 GTSNPN, CDR2 SVGIG (reference sequence). Trimming took off 3 bases at V and 4 bases at J, with 13 bases between the two ends. This CDR3 region has 14 residues. This chain's CDR3 is CAWSPGGAGNTIYF. CDR3 sequence (DNA): TGTGCCTGGAGCCCCGGAGGGGCCGGAAACACCATATATTTT.

The chain recombines TRBV5-1 with TRBJ2-1; TRBD1 is a possible D gene (6 bases). V lost 0 bases and J 2 bases, leaving 9 bases between the germline ends. The germline V gene has CDR1 SGHRS and CDR2 YFSETQ. The CDR3 runs to 15 residues. The CDR3 reads CASSLGQATYNEQFF. For the CDR3, the DNA is TGCGCCAGCAGCTTGGGACAGGCCACCTACAATGAGCAGTTCTTC.

This clone was seen more than once but under ten times. This chain links TRBV28 with TRBJ1-4, with D possibly being TRBD1 (5 bases). Between the trimmed V and J ends, which lost 6 bases and 0 bases, there was a span of 14 bases. This CDR3 spans 16 amino acids. CDR1 and CDR2 (germline): MDHEN, SYDVKM. The CDR3, as DNA: TGTGCCAGCAGAAGGGGATGGGCAGCAACTAATGAAAAACTGTTTTTT. This sequence encodes CASRRGWAATNEKLFF.

This sequence joins TRBV6-5 and TRBJ1-4; D possibly corresponds to TRBD1 (6 bases). CDR3 length equals 14 residues. Trimming removed 4 bases at V and 7 bases at J, with 13 bases between. Per the germline V gene, CDR1 is MNHEY and CDR2 is SVGAGI. The CDR3 here is CASSLGATGEKLFF. DNA for the CDR3: TGTGCCAGCAGTTTGGGGGCGACAGGTGAAAAACTGTTTTTT.

V and J are TRBV2 and TRBJ1-5, with D perhaps TRBD1 (5 bases). CDR3 size: 14 residues. V was trimmed by 7 bases and J by 0 bases, leaving 10 bases between them. CDR1 is SNHLY and CDR2 is FYNNEI in the germline V gene. The CDR3 region has the DNA TGTGCCAGCACCCGGGGGGTTAGCAATCAGCCCCAGCATTTT. Amino acids: CASTRGVSNQPQHF.

The chain links TRBV19 to TRBJ2-3; possible D gene TRBD2, 6 bases. CDR3 length: 16 residues. Germline V gene sequence: CDR1 LNHDA, CDR2 SQIVND (reference sequence). V lost 3 bases to trimming and J lost 3 bases, with 16 bases between them. CDR3 sequence: CASSMGGPPRTDTQYF. DNA for the CDR3: TGTGCCAGTAGTATGGGGGGACCCCCACGGACAGATACGCAGTATTTT.

The rearrangement uses TRBV4-1 and TRBJ2-3; no definite D call. The CDR3 length is 13 residues. The V gene lost 1 base and the J gene lost 5 bases, with 7 bases spanning the gap. Germline CDR1 MGHRA, CDR2 YSYEKL. CDR3 protein: CASSQGAIDTQYF. CDR3 nucleotides: TGCGCCAGCAGCCAAGGGGCGATAGATACGCAGTATTTT.